These 26 T cell receptor beta chains share one sample of origin, sequenced in a study of blood T cell repertoires in COVID-19. The repertoire was sequenced with immunoSEQ multiplex PCR; TCRdb's copy has only in-frame clones and lacks some. The sample includes tens of thousands of clones, roughly nine tenths of them seen just once. The sample consisted of peripheral blood. The receptors stem from a human donor with acute or convalescent COVID-19. The donor label of this sample is uncertain.

The chain carries TRBV24-1 and TRBJ2-5; D is uncertain. CDR3 length equals 13 residues. V gave up 1 base and J gave up 4 bases, with 6 bases separating them. Germline V CDR1 and CDR2: KGHDR, SFDVKD. CDR3 DNA: TGTGCCACCAGTGATTTTGGCGGAGAGACCCAGTACTTC. This codes for CATSDFGGETQYF.

In regard to this clone: The germline gene is not matched at one end of the junction; a read error may be the cause. The chain combines TRBV5-6 with TRBJ1-1; 7 bases align to TRBD1. The CDR3 is 16 amino acids. CDR1 and CDR2 from the germline V gene are SGHDT and YYEEEE. In DNA, the CDR3 is TGCGCCCGCCGCCTGCCCGGGCAGGGGGGGAACACTGAAGCTTTCTTT. It encodes CARRLPGQGGNTEAFF. Based on the CDR3 plus reference TRBV5-6 and TRBJ1-1, the full variable domain is DAGVTQSPTHLIKTRGQQVTLRCSPKSGHDTVSWYQQALGQGPQFIFQYYEEEERQRGNFPDRFSGHQFPNYSSELNVNALLLGDSALYLCARRLPGQGGNTEAFFGQGTRLTVV.

This chain joins TRBV7-2 and TRBJ1-1; TRBD1 aligns across 11 bases. From germline, CDR1 is SGHTA and CDR2 FQGNSA. The trim removed 3 bases at V and 5 bases at J, leaving 2 bases unmatched. The CDR3 consists of 14 residues. CDR3: CASSFRDRGTEAFF. The DNA for the CDR3 is TGTGCCAGCAGCTTCCGGGACAGGGGGACTGAAGCTTTCTTT.

For the CDR3, the DNA is TGCGCCAGCAGTATTGGGACTACCAGAGGGGCCGGGGAGCTGTTTTTT. This gives the protein CASSIGTTRGAGELFF. This chain joins TRBV10-2 and TRBJ2-2; 7 bases fit TRBD2. The CDR3 has 16 residues. After removal of 5 bases from V and 6 bases from J, the junction contained 12 bases not matched to a gene. CDR1 is WSHSY and CDR2 is SAAADI in the germline V gene.

The CDR3 sequence is CASSLLAVRGETQYF. The CDR3 region has the DNA TGTGCCAGCAGTTTACTAGCGGTTAGGGGGGAGACCCAGTACTTC. The chain is built from TRBV6-2 or TRBV6-3 and TRBJ2-5; 8 positions agree with TRBD2. V shed 4 bases, J shed 5 bases, and the junction held 9 bases outside the gene matches. The CDR3 contains 15 residues. Germline CDR1 and CDR2: MNHEY and SVGEGT.

This sequence joins TRBV18 and TRBJ2-7, with TRBD1 matching 9 bases. This CDR3 has 14 residues. Germline-derived CDR1 and CDR2 are KGHSH and LQKENI. J was trimmed by 4 bases and V by 3 bases; bases with no gene match: 4. The CDR3 DNA reads TGTGCCAGCTCACCGACGACAGGGGGGTACGAGCAGTACTTC. This translates into CASSPTTGGYEQYF.

The J gene is TRBJ2-7, the V gene TRBV18; TRBD2 agrees at 13 bases. V gave up 5 bases and J gave up 7 bases; unmatched junction bases: 8. CDR3 length equals 15 residues. From germline, CDR1 is KGHSH and CDR2 LQKENI. The CDR3 nucleotides are TGTGCCAGCTCATCTGGACTAGCGGGAGTAGGGGAGCAGTACTTC. Encoded protein: CASSSGLAGVGEQYF.

This sequence joins TRBV19 and TRBJ2-1, with 10 bases identical to TRBD2. Germline trimming cut 3 bases from V and 4 bases from J; bases unmatched to any gene: 9. CDR1 is LNHDA, CDR2 SQIVND, per germline (reference sequence). The CDR3 covers 17 residues. The CDR3 DNA is TGTGCCAGTAGTATTTCTAGCGGGAGCCAAGCGTACAATGAGCAGTTCTTC. It translates to CASSISSGSQAYNEQFF.

The rearrangement uses TRBV27 and TRBJ2-4, with TRBD2 matching over 8 bases. The CDR3 is 17 amino acids. Trimming removed 5 bases from V and 3 bases from J; junction bases left unmatched: 12. Germline loops: CDR1 MNHEY, CDR2 SMNVEV (reference sequence). This CDR3 reads CASSPIGAGVGKNIQYF. CDR3 coding DNA: TGTGCCAGCAGTCCGATTGGAGCGGGGGTTGGCAAAAACATTCAGTACTTC.

Only a few counts were recorded for this clone. The rearrangement links TRBV19 to TRBJ1-4; 11 positions match TRBD1. The V gene end was trimmed by 4 bases and the J gene end by 10 bases; junction bases not matched to a gene: 8. The CDR3 has 15 residues. Germline V gene data show CDR1 as LNHDA and CDR2 as SQIVND (reference sequence). The CDR3 DNA sequence: TGTGCCAGTAGTAATGCGGACAGGGGGCTAGGAAAACTGTTTTTT. Translation gives CASSNADRGLGKLFF.

V usage is TRBV5-5 and J usage is TRBJ1-1; the D gene is possibly TRBD1 (6 bases). The CDR3 runs 14 residues. Trimming shortened V by 0 bases and J by 5 bases, and 11 bases separated the two germline ends. In germline, CDR1 is SGHKS, CDR2 YYEKEE (reference sequence). The CDR3 is CASSLEGGRTEAFF. CDR3 DNA sequence: TGTGCCAGCAGCTTGGAAGGGGGTCGGACTGAAGCTTTCTTT.

The rearrangement joins TRBV27 to TRBJ1-6; D is ambiguous. This CDR3 contains 13 residues. Germline values: CDR1 MNHEY, CDR2 SMNVEV (reference sequence). Trimming pared 6 bases from V and 7 bases from J, leaving 10 bases between. CDR3 bases: TGTGCCAGCAGGTTGTCGAGGAATTCACCCCTCCACTTT. This codes for CASRLSRNSPLHF.

As concerns this clone: At one end, the junction sequence differs from germline, possibly due to a read error. The V call is TRBV5-1, the J call TRBJ1-6; D perhaps matches TRBD1 (6 bases). The germline CDR1 and CDR2 sequences are SGHRS and YFSETQ. This CDR3 is built from 14 residues. The CDR3 nucleotides read TGCGCCAGCAGATTGGACAGATATAATTCACCCCTCCACTTT. Translated, it gives CASRLDRYNSPLHF.

This sequence joins TRBV7-2 and TRBJ2-3, with D perhaps TRBD1 (6 bases). Trimming removed 1 base from V and 4 bases from J, with 18 bases in between. Germline V lookup: CDR1 SGHTA, CDR2 FQGNSA. CDR3 length: 17 amino acids. The CDR3 nucleotides are TGTGCCAGCAGCTTAGACGAGGGCTGGGGGCCGGCAGATACGCAGTATTTT. Protein product: CASSLDEGWGPADTQYF.

This clone was seen a few times. The V call is TRBV15, the J call TRBJ2-6, with D tentatively TRBD1 (5 bases). Trimming stripped 4 bases from V and 0 bases from J, with 16 bases between. The CDR3 is 18 residues long. Germline-derived CDR1 and CDR2 are LNHNV and YYDKDF (reference sequence). CDR3 nucleotides: TGTGCCACCAGCAAGGGCGACAGAGGCACCTCTGGGGCCAACGTCCTGACTTTC. Translation gives CATSKGDRGTSGANVLTF.

The chain recombines TRBV7-2 with TRBJ2-3, with D possibly being TRBD1 (6 bases). CDR1 is SGHTA and CDR2 is FQGNSA in the germline V gene. V gave up 3 bases and J gave up 1 base, with 11 bases separating them. The CDR3 is 15 residues long. DNA for the CDR3: TGTGCCAGCAGCTTCAAGAGGACAGGCACAGATACGCAGTATTTT. It yields the protein CASSFKRTGTDTQYF.

The V call is TRBV21-1, the J call TRBJ2-1; TRBD1, the table's D call, was not compared with the DNA. TRBV21-1 is a pseudogene locus. This CDR3 is built from 15 residues. The chain's CDR3 is CASSNVRGSSNEQFF. The CDR3 nucleotides are TGTGCCAGCAGCAATGTAAGGGGTTCAAGCAATGAGCAGTTCTTC.

This clone was seen more than once but under ten times. The chain combines TRBV3-1 (or the pseudogene TRBV3-2) with TRBJ2-7, with 7 bases identical to TRBD1. With 1 base clipped from V and 4 bases from J, the junction kept 4 bases outside the gene matches. The CDR3 is 14 amino acids. CDR1 is LGHDT and CDR2 is YNNKEL in the germline V gene (reference sequence). CDR3 DNA sequence: TGTGCCAGCAGCCAAGGACAGGGAATATACGAGCAGTACTTC. It translates to CASSQGQGIYEQYF.

The V and J genes are TRBV6-5 and TRBJ2-2; D is unresolved. CDR1 MNHEY and CDR2 SVGAGI come from the germline V gene. V was cut by 8 bases and J by 6 bases, with 13 bases left in between. CDR3 size: 13 residues. CDR3 nucleotide sequence: TGTGCCAGCTCGCAGGTTTATGCCGGGGAGCTGTTTTTT. Encoded protein: CASSQVYAGELFF.

The chain employs TRBV11-3 and TRBJ2-7; D perhaps matches TRBD1 (6 bases). Trimming removed 4 bases at V and 5 bases at J, with 9 bases between. Germline V CDR1 and CDR2: SGHNT, YENEEA. The CDR3 consists of 12 residues. The CDR3 sequence is CASSSWTDEQYF. In DNA, the CDR3 is TGTGCCAGCAGCTCATGGACAGACGAGCAGTACTTC.

The chain employs TRBV18 and TRBJ1-3; 10 nucleotides line up with TRBD1. The CDR3 sequence is 20 residues long. The trim removed 2 bases at V and 0 bases at J, leaving 13 bases unmatched. The V gene's germline CDR1 is KGHSH and CDR2 LQKENI. The CDR3: CASSPSFAGTGAISGNTIYF. For the CDR3, the DNA is TGTGCCAGCTCACCATCCTTTGCCGGGACAGGGGCTATCTCTGGAAACACCATATATTTT. The full variable domain, with the rest looked up from reference TRBV18 and TRBJ1-3, is NAGVMQNPRHLVRRRGQEARLRCSPMKGHSHVYWYRQLPEEGLKFMVYLQKENIIDESGMPKERFSAEFPKEGPSILRIQQVVRGDSAAYFCASSPSFAGTGAISGNTIYFGEGSWLTVV.

The rearrangement joins TRBV6-5 to TRBJ1-6; D might be TRBD1 (6 bases). The CDR3 loop spans 15 amino acids. The V end was cut by 0 bases, the J end by 7 bases, with 10 bases between. Germline CDR1 is MNHEY and CDR2 is SVGAGI. CDR3 nucleotides: TGTGCCAGCAGTTACTCGACGCAGGGGAATTCACCCCTCCACTTT. Its protein is CASSYSTQGNSPLHF.

The V and J genes are TRBV5-1 and TRBJ2-3; TRBD1 matches at 7 bases. J lost 5 bases, V lost 0 bases, and 9 bases had no gene match. CDR1 and CDR2 from the germline V gene are SGHRS and YFSETQ. This CDR3 is built from 16 residues. CDR3 in amino acids: CASSLERGRGGDTQYF. In nucleotides, the CDR3 is TGCGCCAGCAGCTTGGAGAGGGGGCGCGGTGGAGATACGCAGTATTTT.

The chain employs TRBV11-2 and TRBJ2-7; the D gene is possibly TRBD1 (6 bases). The CDR3 extends over 15 amino acids. V lost 5 bases to trimming and J lost 3 bases, with 17 bases between them. Germline V gives CDR1 SGHAT, CDR2 FQNNGV. CDR3 in amino acids: CASSPEAQGVYEQYF. CDR3 nucleotides: TGTGCCAGCAGCCCCGAGGCACAGGGAGTCTACGAGCAGTACTTC.

This sequence joins TRBV9 and TRBJ2-1; TRBD1 agrees at 8 bases. The germline gives CDR1 SGDLS, CDR2 YYNGEE. V dropped 3 bases and J dropped 4; count of bases not matched to a gene: 12. The length of the CDR3 is 17 residues. The CDR3 protein is CASSATGQGELYNEQFF. The CDR3 DNA reads TGTGCCAGCAGCGCCACCGGACAGGGCGAGTTATACAATGAGCAGTTCTTC.

The rearrangement joins TRBV2 to TRBJ1-2; 7 nucleotides align to TRBD1. The germline V gene encodes CDR1 SNHLY and CDR2 FYNNEI. With V trimmed by 8 bases and J by 2 bases, 11 bases remained unmatched. The CDR3 runs 15 residues. The CDR3 reads CASHFQGQINYGYTF. The DNA for the CDR3 is TGTGCCAGCCATTTCCAGGGACAGATAAACTATGGCTACACCTTC.